Following are 15 T cell receptor beta chains from one sample sequenced in a study of T-cell reconstitution after alpha-beta-depleted transplantation in children. Unique molecular identifiers were used to barcode this TCRbeta library. Each CDR3 protein is one row after TCRdb ran MiXCR on the PCR reads. The table has around 960,000 distinct CDR3 sequences, about 29% seen once. Here the sequenced sample was PBMCs, mostly from graft donor cells, taken 360 days after TCRalphabeta/CD19-depleted stem cell transplant. All receptors come from a boy under three years old who had a stem cell transplant for SCID, so the T cells may come from the graft donor.

This clonotype was counted a few times. CDR3 bases: TGTGCCAGCAGCCCTCTCGGACAGGGGGCAGGCAACTATGGCTACACCTTC. It specifies CASSPLGQGAGNYGYTF. The V gene is TRBV28, the J gene TRBJ1-2, with 11 bases lining up with TRBD1. Germline CDR1 MDHEN, CDR2 SYDVKM. V was clipped by 6 bases and J by 2 bases; unmatched bases: 11. The length of the CDR3 is 17 residues.

The CDR3 region has the DNA TGTGCCAGCAGTTTTCGTCAGGGGCGAGGTGAAAAACTGTTTTTT. Protein product: CASSFRQGRGEKLFF. This sequence joins TRBV12-3 or TRBV12-4 and TRBJ1-4, with a weak D call TRBD1 (6 bases). The CDR3 is 15 residues long. V lost 3 bases, J lost 7 bases, and 15 bases lay in between.

The genes are TRBV5-1 and TRBJ2-7; possible D gene TRBD2, 5 bases. The CDR3 is 15 amino acids. The V gene's germline CDR1 is SGHRS and CDR2 YFSETQ. V was trimmed by 5 bases and J by 2 bases, leaving 17 bases between them. DNA for the CDR3: TGCGCCAGCAGTCAGCTCGGGGTTGTTACCTACGAGCAGTACTTC. This sequence encodes CASSQLGVVTYEQYF. The full variable domain, in which reference TRBV5-1 and TRBJ2-7 provide the parts outside the CDR3, is KAGVTQTPRYLIKTRGQQVTLSCSPISGHRSVSWYQQTPGQGLQFLFEYFSETQRNKGNFPGRFSGRQFSNSRSEMNVSTLELGDSALYLCASSQLGVVTYEQYFGPGTRLTVT.

The rearrangement joins TRBV29-1 to TRBJ1-5, with TRBD1 matching over 8 bases. The CDR3 consists of 13 residues. Germline-derived CDR1 and CDR2 are SQVTM and ANQGSEA. V shed 5 bases and J 6 bases; nucleotides not matched to a gene: 6. This chain's CDR3 is CSVRTGRTQPQHF. DNA for the CDR3: TGCAGCGTTAGGACAGGGAGGACTCAGCCCCAGCATTTT.

The rearrangement uses TRBV5-1 and TRBJ2-2; the D gene is possibly TRBD2 (6 bases). Germline lookup yields CDR1 SGHRS and CDR2 YFSETQ. This CDR3 contains 14 residues. Between the trimmed V and J ends, which lost 7 bases and 3 bases, there was a span of 13 bases. The CDR3 protein is CASRRVADTGELFF. The CDR3 DNA sequence: TGCGCCAGCCGCAGGGTAGCGGACACCGGGGAGCTGTTTTTT.

This clonotype turned up a few times. An end of the junction does not agree with germline; a read error may underlie this. The chain uses TRBV12-3 or TRBV12-4 and TRBJ1-4; D is unclear. CDR3 length: 11 residues. The chain's CDR3 is CASSLSYHISF. The DNA of the CDR3 is TGTGCCAGCAGTCTATCATATCACATTTCATTT.

CDR3 DNA sequence: TGTGCCACCAGCAGAGCTAGCTCGACCTACAATGAGCAGTTCTTC. Translated, it gives CATSRASSTYNEQFF. J is TRBJ2-1 and V is TRBV15; D may be TRBD2 (5 bases). Germline V gene sequence: CDR1 LNHNV, CDR2 YYDKDF (reference sequence). The CDR3 contains 15 residues. Trimming stripped 1 base from V and 2 bases from J, with 9 bases between.

The chain links TRBV24-1 to TRBJ2-1; weak D call: TRBD2 (7 bases). V was pared by 5 bases and J by 7 bases, with 17 bases between. In germline, CDR1 is KGHDR, CDR2 SFDVKD. This CDR3 is 15 amino acids long. CDR3 in amino acids: CATSVNRGADNEQFF. For the CDR3, the DNA is TGTGCCACCAGTGTCAATCGGGGGGCCGATAATGAGCAGTTCTTC.

This rearrangement joins TRBV6-5 to TRBJ2-3; no clear D gene. The CDR3 contains 15 residues. The germline CDR1 and CDR2 sequences are MNHEY and SVGAGI. Deletions cut 0 bases from V and 7 bases from J, with 14 bases between. The CDR3 sequence is CASSYSPQLRNTQYF. In DNA form, the CDR3 reads TGTGCCAGCAGTTACTCGCCACAACTGAGGAATACGCAGTATTTT.

Only a few counts were recorded for this clonotype. This chain joins TRBV12-3 or TRBV12-4 and TRBJ2-2; weak D call: TRBD2 (5 bases). V lost 2 bases and J 4 bases, leaving 17 bases between the germline ends. The CDR3 is 17 residues long. CDR3 loop: CASSLPPRFRGTGELFF. The CDR3 region has the DNA TGTGCCAGCAGTTTACCCCCTAGGTTTCGGGGCACCGGGGAGCTGTTTTTT.

The chain is built from TRBV7-7 and TRBJ2-5, with 7 bases matching TRBD2. Trimming cost V 3 bases and J 3 bases; bases outside gene matches: 7. The CDR3 consists of 15 residues. CDR1 SSHAT and CDR2 FNYEAQ come from the germline V gene (reference sequence). The CDR3, as DNA: TGTGCCAGCAGCTTTGCCGGGGGGAGGGAAGAGACCCAGTACTTC. Translated: CASSFAGGREETQYF.

The chain recombines TRBV7-2 with TRBJ2-5; D gene unclear. Germline assignment: CDR1 SGHTA and CDR2 FQGNSA. This CDR3 has 13 amino acids. Trimming removed 2 bases from V and 4 bases from J, with 8 bases in between. The CDR3 loop reads CASSLNHGETQYF. The CDR3 nucleotides are TGTGCCAGCAGCTTAAACCATGGAGAGACCCAGTACTTC.

This clonotype was seen more than once but under ten times. The V call is TRBV11-2, the J call TRBJ2-1; D is undetermined. The germline V gene encodes CDR1 SGHAT and CDR2 FQNNGV. The CDR3 spans 13 residues. Between the trimmed V and J ends, which lost 5 bases and 9 bases, there was a span of 14 bases. The CDR3 reads CASSPPTLGEQFF. The CDR3 nucleotides are TGTGCCAGCAGCCCCCCTACCCTAGGTGAGCAGTTCTTC.

This clonotype was found once. The V call is TRBV24-1, the J call TRBJ2-7, with 8 bases that match TRBD1. The V segment lost 3 bases and the J segment 4 bases; nucleotides outside the gene matches: 16. This CDR3 comprises 18 residues. The germline V gene encodes CDR1 KGHDR and CDR2 SFDVKD. CDR3 sequence: CATSDATGTGLKPYEQYF. CDR3 in DNA: TGTGCCACCAGTGATGCCACCGGGACAGGTTTAAAGCCATACGAGCAGTACTTC.

This CDR3 reads CASSEGYSEQETQYF. CDR3 nucleotides: TGTGCCAGCAGCGAAGGCTACAGTGAACAAGAGACCCAGTACTTC. This chain links TRBV9 with TRBJ2-5; the D is unclear. The germline V gene encodes CDR1 SGDLS and CDR2 YYNGEE. The CDR3 contains 15 residues. Trimming removed 3 bases at V and 2 bases at J, with 14 bases between.